What follows are 11 T cell receptor beta chains derived from one specimen sequenced in a study of blood T cell repertoires in COVID-19. Libraries were prepared by immunoSEQ multiplex PCR; TCRdb keeps only in-frame clonotypes and omits some of them. Of 90,000 or so clones listed, around nine tenths are singletons. The sequenced material came from peripheral blood. Receptors originate from an older woman with COVID-19, enrolled during active disease.

The V and J genes are TRBV6-6 and TRBJ2-5, with D hard to call. Trimming took 10 bases from V and 5 from J, leaving 11 bases between them. From germline, CDR1 is MNHNY and CDR2 SVGAGI (reference sequence). The CDR3 runs to 11 residues. CDR3 DNA: TGTGCCACCAGGAGTCGGGAGACCCAGTACTTC. Translating it yields CATRSRETQYF.

CDR3 sequence: CASNLLGDAPLHF. The CDR3 region has the DNA TGTGCCAGCAACCTTCTAGGGGATGCACCCCTCCACTTT. The chain recombines TRBV12-3 or TRBV12-4 with TRBJ1-6; D possibly corresponds to TRBD1 (5 bases). This CDR3 spans 13 amino acids. Trimming removed 7 bases at V and 11 bases at J, with 15 bases between.

V gene TRBV5-1 combines with J gene TRBJ2-3, with D hard to call. CDR3 size: 13 residues. Germline V gene lookup returns CDR1 SGHRS and CDR2 YFSETQ. The ends were cut back, 5 bases at V and 0 bases at J, with 7 bases in the middle. The CDR3 region has the DNA TGCGCCAGCAGGATCACTAGCACAGATACGCAGTATTTT. The encoded protein is CASRITSTDTQYF.

About this clone itself: Different DNA sequences within this sample yield the same CDR3. This chain connects TRBV3-1 (or the pseudogene TRBV3-2) to TRBJ1-3; no definite D call. This CDR3 is 14 amino acids long. Germline V CDR1 and CDR2: LGHDT, YNNKEL (reference sequence). V was pared by 3 bases and J by 0 bases, with 6 bases between. CDR3: CASSQASSGNTIYF. Written as DNA, the CDR3 is TGTGCCAGCAGCCAGGCCAGCTCTGGAAACACCATATATTTT.

The chain carries TRBV11-2 and TRBJ2-3, with D hard to call. Trimming removed 4 bases from V and 5 bases from J, with 7 bases in between. CDR3 length: 12 amino acids. The germline V gene has CDR1 SGHAT and CDR2 FQNNGV. The CDR3 region has the DNA TGTGCCAGCAGCTCCCTAGAAGATACGCAGTATTTT. This encodes CASSSLEDTQYF.

The chain uses TRBV3-1 (or the pseudogene TRBV3-2) and TRBJ1-2; D may be TRBD1 (5 bases). The ends were cut back, 3 bases at V and 8 bases at J, with 19 bases in the middle. CDR1 LGHDT and CDR2 YNNKEL come from the germline V gene (reference sequence). The CDR3 sequence is 15 residues long. The CDR3 DNA follows: TGTGCCAGCAGCCATTTACGGCCGGGGACTAGCGGCTACACCTTC. This codes for CASSHLRPGTSGYTF.

The chain carries TRBV3-1 (or the pseudogene TRBV3-2) and TRBJ2-1, with D possibly TRBD2 on 5 matching bases. The CDR3 extends over 15 amino acids. Germline CDR1 LGHDT, CDR2 YNNKEL (reference sequence). With 2 bases removed from V and 9 bases from J, the gap between germline ends came to 17 bases. The CDR3 sequence is CASSQPEGTLTEQFF. The CDR3 region has the DNA TGTGCCAGCAGCCAACCCGAGGGAACCCTAACTGAGCAGTTCTTC.

V is TRBV4-1 and J is TRBJ1-5, with D possibly being TRBD1 (5 bases). Germline V gene data show CDR1 as MGHRA and CDR2 as YSYEKL. The germline V and J ends were trimmed by 1 base and 5 bases, with 9 bases remaining between them. The CDR3 loop spans 14 amino acids. CDR3 amino acids: CASSQVLGDQPQHF. The DNA of the CDR3 is TGCGCCAGCAGCCAAGTTCTAGGGGATCAGCCCCAGCATTTT.

In its sample, this clone was seen a few times. The chain employs TRBV6-2 or TRBV6-3 and TRBJ2-7; D not certain. Between the trimmed V and J ends, which lost 2 bases and 5 bases, there was a span of 13 bases. CDR1 and CDR2 (germline): MNHEY, SVGEGT. The length of the CDR3 is 14 residues. The CDR3 sequence: CASSYGGRPDEQYF. CDR3 bases: TGTGCCAGCAGTTACGGTGGCCGTCCAGACGAGCAGTACTTC.

V gene TRBV4-3 combines with J gene TRBJ2-1, with D maybe TRBD1 (5 bases). The CDR3 has 15 amino acids. Germline lookup yields CDR1 LGHNA and CDR2 YSLEER. V lost 0 bases and J lost 5, with 11 bases in between. CDR3 sequence: CASSQEARQHNEQFF. The CDR3 region has the DNA TGCGCCAGCAGCCAAGAAGCCCGACAGCACAATGAGCAGTTCTTC.

This clone has more than one count but fewer than ten. The chain is built from TRBV6-2 or TRBV6-3 and TRBJ2-7; possibly TRBD1 for D (6 bases). Germline values: CDR1 MNHEY, CDR2 SVGEGT. V shed 2 bases and J shed 0 bases, with 11 bases lying between them. The length of the CDR3 is 15 residues. The CDR3 DNA reads TGTGCCAGCAGTTACCCGGCAGGGGCCTCCTACGAGCAGTACTTC. Encoded protein: CASSYPAGASYEQYF.